This T cell receptor (beta chain) was sequenced for a study of T cell responses to AZD1222 COVID-19 vaccine. Study-wide results and limits: Nearly half of the spike-specific TCRs reportedly recognize variant regions that carry no mutations.

For this clone: What it binds is unknown.

TCRdb keeps only in-frame clones here, not all; method: immunoSEQ multiplex PCR. The sample gives under 150,000 clones, 85% to 95% of which show up once; 4.5% to 5.5% is in the top ten. V was shortened by 0 bases and J by 0 bases, with 10 bases between the two germline ends. The CDR3 runs to 16 residues. Per germline, CDR1 SGHNT and CDR2 YYREEE (reference sequence). The chain recombines TRBV5-4 with TRBJ1-3, with D unclear. The sequence was obtained from an adult in good health. The starting material was peripheral blood, obtained on day 0 of AZD1222 vaccination. CDR3 loop: CASSLEGSLSGNTIYF. CDR3 coding DNA: TGTGCCAGCAGCTTGGAAGGGAGCCTCTCTGGAAACACCATATATTTT.